The rows below give T cell receptor beta chains drawn from one sample of a study of cytomegalovirus exposure and HLA in healthy donors. Generated by immunoSEQ multiplex PCR, the TCRdb table keeps only in-frame clones and is missing some. The table lists approximately 75,000 clones, around 80% of them singletons. The sequencing input was PBMCs. These receptors all stem from a male donor in good health and CMV-seronegative. Both conserved end residues are part of each CDR3. The order of the fields is V gene, D gene, J gene, clone size, CDR3 protein, CDR3 DNA. A D gene is named only where the DNA matches it firmly. Where a row states a size, it is once, few, many or the class of an expanded clone; other rows omit it.

V gene: TRBV15
D gene: .
J gene: TRBJ2-1
clone size: .
CDR3 protein: CATSSGGSHEQFF
CDR3 DNA: TGTGCCACCAGCAGTGGGGGGAGTCATGAGCAGTTCTTC

V gene: TRBV5-1
D gene: .
J gene: TRBJ2-7
clone size: few
CDR3 protein: CASSLGSSYEQYF
CDR3 DNA: TGCGCCAGCAGCTTGGGCAGTTCTTACGAGCAGTACTTC

V gene: TRBV5-1
D gene: TRBD2
J gene: TRBJ2-1
clone size: .
CDR3 protein: CASSLTPYRLAGPAYNEQFF
CDR3 DNA: TGCGCCAGCAGCTTGACACCGTACAGACTAGCGGGACCTGCCTACAATGAGCAGTTCTTC

V gene: TRBV6-5
D gene: TRBD2
J gene: TRBJ2-7
clone size: .
CDR3 protein: CASRDSGGLTYEQYF
CDR3 DNA: TGTGCCAGCAGGGATAGCGGGGGACTTACCTACGAGCAGTACTTC

V gene: TRBV29-1
D gene: .
J gene: TRBJ2-3
clone size: few
CDR3 protein: CSVEEVGDTQYF
CDR3 DNA: TGCAGCGTTGAAGAGGTCGGAGATACGCAGTATTTT

V gene: TRBV20-1
D gene: .
J gene: TRBJ2-1
clone size: .
CDR3 protein: CSANIVNEQFF
CDR3 DNA: TGCAGTGCTAATATTGTTAATGAGCAGTTCTTC

V gene: TRBV4-3
D gene: .
J gene: TRBJ2-6
clone size: .
CDR3 protein: CASSQESSSGANVLTF
CDR3 DNA: TGCGCCAGCAGCCAAGAGAGCTCCTCTGGGGCCAACGTCCTGACTTTC

V gene: TRBV5-5
D gene: TRBD2
J gene: TRBJ2-3
clone size: .
CDR3 protein: CASSLRVAGGDTQYF
CDR3 DNA: TGTGCCAGCAGCTTGAGGGTAGCGGGGGGAGATACGCAGTATTTT

V gene: TRBV6-1
D gene: .
J gene: TRBJ1-2
clone size: few
CDR3 protein: CASSGGQSWYGYPF
CDR3 DNA: TGTGCCAGCAGTGGTGGGCAGAGTTGGTATGGCTACCCCTTC

V gene: TRBV4-3
D gene: .
J gene: TRBJ2-5
clone size: .
CDR3 protein: CASSQARGQQETQYF
CDR3 DNA: TGCGCCAGCAGCCAAGCACGGGGTCAGCAAGAGACCCAGTACTTC

V gene: TRBV7-6
D gene: .
J gene: TRBJ1-1
clone size: .
CDR3 protein: CASSQNDYAEAFF
CDR3 DNA: TGTGCCAGCAGCCAAAACGACTATGCTGAAGCTTTCTTT

V gene: TRBV9
D gene: .
J gene: TRBJ1-2
clone size: few
CDR3 protein: CASRGSLGLYGYTF
CDR3 DNA: TGTGCCAGCCGCGGCTCATTGGGGCTCTATGGCTACACCTTC

V gene: TRBV5-1
D gene: .
J gene: TRBJ2-3
clone size: .
CDR3 protein: CASSPNRDTNTQYF
CDR3 DNA: TGCGCCAGCAGCCCAAACAGGGATACGAATACGCAGTATTTT

V gene: TRBV7-9
D gene: TRBD1
J gene: TRBJ1-1
clone size: few
CDR3 protein: CASSTGQGFAEAFF
CDR3 DNA: TGTGCCAGCAGCACCGGACAGGGTTTCGCTGAAGCTTTCTTT